The 24 T cell receptor beta chains below all came from one sample that was sequenced in a study of cytomegalovirus exposure and HLA in healthy donors. The PCR had 60 Vbeta and 13 Jbeta primers. TCRdb keeps only in-frame clones here, not all; method: immunoSEQ multiplex PCR. The table lists about 110,000 clones, 80% to 90% of them singletons. The sample comprised PBMCs. The receptors were sampled from a man over 45 in good health and CMV-seronegative.

The chain uses TRBV27 and TRBJ1-5; 9 bases align to TRBD1. Germline-derived CDR1 and CDR2 are MNHEY and SMNVEV (reference sequence). CDR3 length: 17 residues. With 6 bases clipped from V and 2 bases from J, the junction kept 11 bases outside the gene matches. DNA of the CDR3: TGTGCCAGCAGATCCGGGACAGGGATTCGAGGCAATCAGCCCCAGCATTTT. Amino acid sequence: CASRSGTGIRGNQPQHF.

The chain uses TRBV5-1 and TRBJ1-1, with 11 bases lining up with TRBD1. V dropped 5 bases and J dropped 4; count of bases not matched to a gene: 4. The CDR3 length is 14 residues. CDR1 is SGHRS and CDR2 is YFSETQ in the germline V gene. This chain's CDR3 is CASSSGTGGTEAFF. CDR3 in DNA: TGCGCCAGCAGTTCCGGGACAGGGGGCACTGAAGCTTTCTTT.

The chain has TRBV21-1 and TRBJ2-2; TRBD2 was called by the table and not checked on the DNA. TRBV21-1 has pseudogene status. This CDR3 is built from 14 residues. The CDR3 spells CASSKQGLHGELFF. The CDR3 bases are TGTGCCAGCAGCAAACAGGGACTTCACGGGGAGCTGTTTTTT.

Only one count was recorded for this clone. The chain has TRBV5-1 and TRBJ2-1, with D maybe TRBD1 (5 bases). CDR3 length: 17 amino acids. V dropped 0 bases and J dropped 6 bases, with 19 bases sitting between them. Germline CDR1 SGHRS, CDR2 YFSETQ. CDR3 nucleotide sequence: TGCGCCAGCAGCTTGGCACCAGGACAAGTGGGTAGCAATGAGCAGTTCTTC. It yields the protein CASSLAPGQVGSNEQFF.

This clone was found once. The chain uses TRBV6-4 and TRBJ2-1, with 7 bases identical to TRBD1. Germline V gene data show CDR1 as MRHNA and CDR2 as SNTAGT. This CDR3 spans 15 amino acids. V lost 6 bases to trimming and J lost 0 bases; unmatched junction nucleotides: 5. The CDR3, as DNA: TGTGCCAGCAGCGAGGGACAGAGCTCCTACAATGAGCAGTTCTTC. Amino acid sequence: CASSEGQSSYNEQFF.

This chain uses TRBV29-1 with TRBJ2-5, with D maybe TRBD1 (6 bases). CDR1 SQVTM and CDR2 ANQGSEA come from the germline V gene. The V end was cut by 8 bases, the J end by 4 bases, with 14 bases between. This CDR3 comprises 12 residues. The CDR3 spells CSLRIQGETQYF. The CDR3 DNA sequence: TGCAGCCTTCGAATACAGGGAGAGACCCAGTACTTC. Drawing the rest from reference TRBV29-1 and TRBJ2-5, the complete variable domain is SAVISQKPSRDICQRGTSLTIQCQVDSQVTMMFWYRQQPGQSLTLIATANQGSEATYESGFVIDKFPISRPNLTFSTLTVSNMSPEDSSIYLCSLRIQGETQYFGPGTRLLVL.

V usage is TRBV11-2 and J usage is TRBJ2-1, with a possible D match to TRBD1 (5 bases). The CDR3 runs 14 residues. Deletions cut 3 bases from V and 10 bases from J, with 16 bases between. Germline V gives CDR1 SGHAT, CDR2 FQNNGV. The CDR3 is CASSFLQGSGEQFF. The CDR3, as DNA: TGTGCCAGCAGCTTTCTCCAGGGCTCGGGCGAGCAGTTCTTC.

The CDR3 region has the DNA TGTGCCAGCAGCTTAGGCTGGGGCACCTCCTACGAGCAGTACTTC. Its translation: CASSLGWGTSYEQYF. V gene TRBV13 combines with J gene TRBJ2-7; tentatively, D is TRBD1 (5 bases). Per germline, CDR1 PRHDT and CDR2 FYEKMQ (reference sequence). The CDR3 totals 15 residues. The germline V and J ends were trimmed by 0 bases and 0 bases, with 9 bases remaining between them.

This clone appeared once. This sequence joins TRBV29-1 and TRBJ2-3; D possibly corresponds to TRBD2 (7 bases). Per the germline V gene, CDR1 is SQVTM and CDR2 is ANQGSEA. V lost 3 bases and J lost 3, with 16 bases in between. The CDR3 length is 15 residues. The CDR3 DNA sequence: TGCAGCGTTGAGGGCGGGGGCCCCGTGACAGATACGCAGTATTTT. Its protein is CSVEGGGPVTDTQYF.

V usage is TRBV5-1 and J usage is TRBJ1-2; D possibly corresponds to TRBD1 (5 bases). There are 14 residues in the CDR3. The germline V and J ends were trimmed by 0 bases and 7 bases, with 13 bases remaining between them. Germline assignment: CDR1 SGHRS and CDR2 YFSETQ. The CDR3 sequence is CASSLGTGGFGYTF. The DNA of the CDR3 is TGCGCCAGCAGCTTGGGAACAGGAGGGTTTGGCTACACCTTC.

J is TRBJ2-3 and V is TRBV5-1; 7 bases are shared with TRBD2. The V gene end was trimmed by 1 base and the J gene end by 2 bases; junction bases not matched to a gene: 7. The CDR3 runs 16 residues. Germline CDR1 SGHRS, CDR2 YFSETQ. In nucleotides, the CDR3 is TGCGCCAGCAGCTTGTTGGGCAGCGGGGACACAGATACGCAGTATTTT. Translated: CASSLLGSGDTDTQYF.

V gene TRBV30 combines with J gene TRBJ1-1; 7 bases are shared with TRBD1. This CDR3 has 13 amino acids. With 2 bases clipped from V and 7 bases from J, the junction kept 7 bases outside the gene matches. Germline V lookup: CDR1 GTSNPN, CDR2 SVGIG (reference sequence). The CDR3 DNA follows: TGTGCCTGGAGTACGACAGGGAGCCATGAAGCTTTCTTT. Protein: CAWSTTGSHEAFF.

The rearrangement joins TRBV4-1 to TRBJ2-1; 9 bases are a match to TRBD2. The V segment lost 0 bases and the J segment 12 bases; nucleotides outside the gene matches: 9. CDR3 length equals 15 residues. From germline, CDR1 is MGHRA and CDR2 YSYEKL. The CDR3 here is CASSQDPTAGGRQFF. CDR3 nucleotides: TGCGCCAGCAGCCAAGATCCTACCGCGGGGGGGAGGCAGTTCTTC.

The genes are TRBV9 and TRBJ1-4; D not certain. The V gene's germline CDR1 is SGDLS and CDR2 YYNGEE. CDR3 size: 12 residues. The V end lost 4 bases, the J end lost 8 bases, and 9 bases lay between the germline ends. The CDR3 loop reads CASSTDGEKLFF. The CDR3 DNA follows: TGTGCCAGCAGCACCGACGGGGAAAAACTGTTTTTT. Using reference TRBV9 and TRBJ1-4 for the parts outside the CDR3, the full variable domain is DSGVTQTPKHLITATGQRVTLRCSPRSGDLSVYWYQQSLDQGLQFLIQYYNGEERAKGNILERFSAQQFPDLHSELNLSSLELGDSALYFCASSTDGEKLFFGSGTQLSVL.

In DNA form, the CDR3 reads TGTGCCAGCAGCTTACAGACGACGGGGGGGCGGGAGACCCAGTACTTC. Translation: CASSLQTTGGRETQYF. The chain employs TRBV7-2 and TRBJ2-5; 8 bases fit TRBD2. This CDR3 comprises 16 residues. With V trimmed by 2 bases and J by 5 bases, 10 bases remained unmatched. CDR1 and CDR2 (germline): SGHTA, FQGNSA.

The J gene is TRBJ1-1, the V gene TRBV6-5; no firm D call. V was shortened by 8 bases and J by 5 bases, with 9 bases between the two germline ends. This CDR3 is 11 amino acids long. CDR1 and CDR2 from the germline V gene are MNHEY and SVGAGI. The CDR3 sequence: CASHLETEAFF. Written as DNA, the CDR3 is TGTGCCAGCCACCTAGAGACTGAAGCTTTCTTT.

The chain recombines TRBV6-6 with TRBJ2-5, with 15 bases lining up with TRBD2. The J segment lost 5 bases and the V segment lost 11 bases, leaving 12 bases of the junction unmatched. The CDR3 consists of 16 residues. The V gene's germline CDR1 is MNHNY and CDR2 SVGAGI (reference sequence). The CDR3 region is CASQGLAGGMFETQYF. The CDR3 nucleotides read TGTGCCTCCCAAGGACTAGCGGGGGGGATGTTTGAGACCCAGTACTTC.

The chain uses TRBV11-2 and TRBJ2-7; a possible D gene is TRBD2 (5 bases). V was trimmed by 5 bases and J by 0 bases, leaving 11 bases between them. The CDR3 runs 14 residues. Germline CDR1 SGHAT, CDR2 FQNNGV. The CDR3 bases are TGTGCCAGCAGCCAAGCGGTGAGCTCCTACGAGCAGTACGTC. Encoded protein: CASSQAVSSYEQYV.

V is TRBV6-6 and J is TRBJ1-1, with 8 nucleotides matching TRBD1. This CDR3 has 14 amino acids. The germline gives CDR1 MNHNY, CDR2 SVGAGI (reference sequence). The J segment lost 0 bases and the V segment lost 10 bases, leaving 7 bases of the junction unmatched. The chain's CDR3 is CATKTGVVNTEAFF. The CDR3 coding sequence is TGTGCCACCAAGACAGGGGTTGTGAACACTGAAGCTTTCTTT.

The chain links TRBV11-2 to TRBJ2-1, with TRBD2 matching 8 bases. The CDR3 consists of 15 residues. CDR1 and CDR2 from the germline V gene are SGHAT and FQNNGV. J lost 5 bases, V lost 5 bases, and 8 bases had no gene match. The CDR3 DNA reads TGTGCCAGCAGCGGAACGGGACTAGTTAACAATGAGCAGTTCTTC. Translation gives CASSGTGLVNNEQFF.

The chain recombines TRBV4-1 with TRBJ2-2, with 7 bases fitting TRBD2. The germline CDR1 and CDR2 sequences are MGHRA and YSYEKL. V lost 0 bases, J lost 9 bases, and 10 bases stayed unmatched. This CDR3 comprises 16 residues. CDR3 in DNA: TGCGCCAGCAGCCAAGAAGGGAGGGCGGGGACTCGGGAGCTGTTTTTT. Translated, it gives CASSQEGRAGTRELFF.

V and J are TRBV10-3 and TRBJ1-2, with TRBD1 matching 12 bases. Germline loops: CDR1 ENHRY, CDR2 SYGVKD. V shed 3 bases, J shed 4 bases, and the junction held 6 bases outside the gene matches. The CDR3 runs to 16 residues. CDR3 amino acids: CAISDGTGGGPYGYTF. The CDR3 nucleotides read TGTGCCATCAGTGATGGGACAGGGGGCGGTCCCTATGGCTACACCTTC.

V gene TRBV6-5 combines with J gene TRBJ2-7; possibly TRBD1 for D (5 bases). The CDR3 is made up of 14 amino acids. CDR1 and CDR2 from the germline V gene are MNHEY and SVGAGI. Trimming removed 6 bases from V and 2 bases from J, with 14 bases in between. The CDR3 sequence: CASSLTADTYEQYV. CDR3 coding DNA: TGTGCCAGCAGCTTAACCGCGGACACCTACGAGCAGTACGTC.

V usage is TRBV19 and J usage is TRBJ1-5, with no clear D. The CDR3 extends over 13 amino acids. The germline gives CDR1 LNHDA, CDR2 SQIVND (reference sequence). V was cut by 7 bases and J by 6 bases, with 13 bases left in between. CDR3 region: CASMGGEVQPQHF. DNA of the CDR3: TGTGCCAGTATGGGAGGTGAAGTTCAGCCCCAGCATTTT. Full variable domain (outside the CDR3, taken from reference TRBV19 and TRBJ1-5): DGGITQSPKYLFRKEGQNVTLSCEQNLNHDAMYWYRQDPGQGLRLIYYSQIVNDFQKGDIAEGYSVSREKKESFPLTVTSAQKNPTAFYLCASMGGEVQPQHFGDGTRLSIL.